The 3 T cell receptor beta chains below come from one sample, sequenced in a study of low-dose radiotherapy and immunotherapy resistance in tumors. Time point described: before trial treatment. TRAV and TRBV primers primed cDNA for both TCRalpha and TCRbeta. TCR amplification ran approximately 20 PCR cycles using constant-region and V-primer adapter primers. TCRdb re-called the reads through MiXCR, storing one row per CDR3 protein. The data hold about 60,000 distinct CDR3 sequences, with under 30% observed a single time. Material: PBMCs, obtained before treatment. These receptors originate from a male donor with prostate cancer.

This clonotype has ten or more counts. The V gene is TRBV5-1, the J gene TRBJ2-7; D not resolved. Germline V gives CDR1 SGHRS, CDR2 YFSETQ. V lost 0 bases and J 2 bases, leaving 12 bases between the germline ends. The CDR3 runs to 15 residues. This chain's CDR3 is CASSLGVGIAYEQYF. DNA for the CDR3: TGCGCCAGCAGCTTGGGAGTAGGGATAGCCTACGAGCAGTACTTC.

This chain links TRBV30 with TRBJ2-3; TRBD1 might be the D (7 bases). Per germline, CDR1 GTSNPN and CDR2 SVGIG (reference sequence). The CDR3 loop spans 13 amino acids. V was cut by 3 bases and J by 6 bases, with 13 bases left in between. This chain's CDR3 is CAWSPQGRDTQYF. The CDR3 DNA follows: TGTGCCTGGAGCCCACAGGGGAGGGATACGCAGTATTTT.

This clonotype was found many times. The chain links TRBV6-2 or TRBV6-3 to TRBJ2-3, with a possible D match to TRBD1 (7 bases). Germline loops: CDR1 MNHEY, CDR2 SVGEGT. With 11 bases removed from V and 6 bases from J, the gap between germline ends came to 15 bases. The CDR3 is made up of 12 amino acids. The CDR3 loop is CAVRGAADTQYF. CDR3 nucleotide sequence: TGTGCCGTCAGGGGGGCCGCTGATACGCAGTATTTT.